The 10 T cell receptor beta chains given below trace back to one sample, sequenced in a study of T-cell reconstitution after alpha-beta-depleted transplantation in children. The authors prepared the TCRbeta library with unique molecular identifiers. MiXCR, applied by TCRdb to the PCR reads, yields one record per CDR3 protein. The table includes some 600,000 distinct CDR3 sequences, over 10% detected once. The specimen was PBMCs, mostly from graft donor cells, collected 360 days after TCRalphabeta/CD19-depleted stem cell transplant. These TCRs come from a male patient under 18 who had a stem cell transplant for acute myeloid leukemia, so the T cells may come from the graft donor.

CDR3 sequence (DNA): TGCGCCAGCAGCCTCCTAGCGGGAGGGGACGGGGAGCTGTTTTTT. Protein sequence: CASSLLAGGDGELFF. The chain couples TRBV5-1 to TRBJ2-2; TRBD2 aligns across 12 bases. Losses at the gene ends were 4 bases for V and 7 bases for J; bases not matched to a gene: 5. Germline CDR1 reads SGHRS; CDR2 reads YFSETQ. This CDR3 is built from 15 residues.

The CDR3 nucleotides are TGTGCCAGCAGGGACCTCTACGGGGAGACCCAGTACTTC. This sequence encodes CASRDLYGETQYF. The genes are TRBV6-1 and TRBJ2-5; D not certain. CDR3 size: 13 residues. The V and J ends lost 6 bases and 5 bases respectively, with 13 bases between them. Germline CDR1 reads MNHNS; CDR2 reads SASEGT.

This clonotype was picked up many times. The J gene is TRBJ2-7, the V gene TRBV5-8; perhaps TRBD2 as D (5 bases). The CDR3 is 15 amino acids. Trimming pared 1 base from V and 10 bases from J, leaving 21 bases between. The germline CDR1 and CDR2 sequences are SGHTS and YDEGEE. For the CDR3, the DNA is TGTGCCAGCAGCTTGATCCATTCCTCCCCGGGGAATCAGTACTTC. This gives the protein CASSLIHSSPGNQYF.

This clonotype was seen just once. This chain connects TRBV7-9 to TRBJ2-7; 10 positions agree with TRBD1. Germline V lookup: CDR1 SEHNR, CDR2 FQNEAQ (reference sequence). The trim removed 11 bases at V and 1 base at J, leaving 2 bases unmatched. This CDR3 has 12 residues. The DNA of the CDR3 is TGTGCCGGGGGACAGGGGTCCTACGAGCAGTACTTC. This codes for CAGGQGSYEQYF. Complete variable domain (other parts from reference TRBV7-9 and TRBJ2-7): DTGVSQNPRHKITKRGQNVTFRCDPISEHNRLYWYRQTLGQGPEFLTYFQNEAQLEKSRLLSDRFSAERPKGSFSTLEIQRTEQGDSAMYLCAGGQGSYEQYFGPGTRLTVT.

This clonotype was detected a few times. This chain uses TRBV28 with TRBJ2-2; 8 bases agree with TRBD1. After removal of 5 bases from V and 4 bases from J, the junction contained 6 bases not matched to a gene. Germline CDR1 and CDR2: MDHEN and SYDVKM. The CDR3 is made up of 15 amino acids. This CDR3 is CASSLRTGSTGELFF. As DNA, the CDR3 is TGTGCCAGCAGTCTCCGGACAGGGTCCACCGGGGAGCTGTTTTTT. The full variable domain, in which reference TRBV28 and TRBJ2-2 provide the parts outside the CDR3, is DVKVTQSSRYLVKRTGEKVFLECVQDMDHENMFWYRQDPGLGLRLIYFSYDVKMKEKGDIPEGYSVSREKKERFSLILESASTNQTSMYLCASSLRTGSTGELFFGEGSRLTVL.

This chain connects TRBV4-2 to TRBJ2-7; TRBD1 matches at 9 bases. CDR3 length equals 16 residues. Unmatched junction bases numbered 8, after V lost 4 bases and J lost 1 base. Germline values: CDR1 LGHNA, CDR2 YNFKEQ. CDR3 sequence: CASSLRDRALSYEQYF. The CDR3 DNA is TGTGCCAGCAGCCTCAGGGACAGGGCACTTTCCTACGAGCAGTACTTC.

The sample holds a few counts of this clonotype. Here the CDR3 reads CSASPGGDEQYF. CDR3 sequence (DNA): TGCAGTGCCAGCCCCGGGGGGGATGAGCAGTACTTC. V gene TRBV20-1 combines with J gene TRBJ2-7; 8 positions match TRBD2. Trimming at V came to 6 bases and at J to 7 bases, leaving 8 bases not matched to a gene. The CDR3 is made up of 12 amino acids. Germline CDR1 reads DFQATT; CDR2 reads SNEGSKA (reference sequence).

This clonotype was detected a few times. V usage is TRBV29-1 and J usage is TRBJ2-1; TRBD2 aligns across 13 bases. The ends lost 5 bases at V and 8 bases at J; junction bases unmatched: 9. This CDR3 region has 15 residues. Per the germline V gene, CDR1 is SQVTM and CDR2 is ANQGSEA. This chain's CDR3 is CSVPGLAGELDEQFF. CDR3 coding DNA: TGCAGCGTTCCTGGACTAGCGGGAGAATTGGATGAGCAGTTCTTC.

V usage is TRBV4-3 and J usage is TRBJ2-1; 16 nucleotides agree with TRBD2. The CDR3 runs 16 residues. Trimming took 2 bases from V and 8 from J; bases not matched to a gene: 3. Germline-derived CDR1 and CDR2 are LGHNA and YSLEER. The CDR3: CASSQTGTSGRDEQFF. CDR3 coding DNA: TGCGCCAGCAGCCAAACCGGGACTAGCGGGAGGGATGAGCAGTTCTTC.

Here the CDR3 DNA reads TGCAGTGCTGCCGGGACTAGCAGAGAGACCCAGTACTTC. This encodes CSAAGTSRETQYF. The genes are TRBV20-1 and TRBJ2-5; the match to TRBD2 covers 9 bases. V gave up 5 bases and J gave up 4 bases; unmatched junction bases: 5. The CDR3 consists of 13 residues. In germline, CDR1 is DFQATT, CDR2 SNEGSKA (reference sequence).